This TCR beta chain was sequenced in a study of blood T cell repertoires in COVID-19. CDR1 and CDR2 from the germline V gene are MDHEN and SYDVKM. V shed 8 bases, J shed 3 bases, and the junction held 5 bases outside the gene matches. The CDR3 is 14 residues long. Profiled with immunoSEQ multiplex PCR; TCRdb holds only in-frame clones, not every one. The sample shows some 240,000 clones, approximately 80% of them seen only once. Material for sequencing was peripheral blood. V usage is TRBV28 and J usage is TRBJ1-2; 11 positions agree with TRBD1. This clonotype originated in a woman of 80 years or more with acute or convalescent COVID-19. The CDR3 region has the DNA TGTGCCAGCCGGACAGGGGGCAATGACTATGGCTACACCTTC. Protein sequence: CASRTGGNDYGYTF.